The 18 T cell receptor beta chains below were found in one sample sequenced in a study of metastatic and nonmetastatic thyroid tumors. Thyroid surgery was performed in patients who had received no treatment beforehand. MiXCR re-clonotyped the PCR reads for TCRdb. The sample includes about 89,000 clones, approximately 12% of them seen just once. Sequenced material: tumor tissue. The source of these receptors is a female donor with papillary thyroid cancer or a benign thyroid nodule (not recorded which). Some clones in this sample may be carry-over from other donors' samples.

This clone was recorded at least ten times. V is TRBV4-1 and J is TRBJ2-3, with a possible D match to TRBD2 (6 bases). This CDR3 has 17 amino acids. Germline lookup yields CDR1 MGHRA and CDR2 YSYEKL. Trimming pared 1 base from V and 6 bases from J, leaving 20 bases between. CDR3 loop: CASSQVLERDRGDTQYF. The CDR3 bases are TGCGCCAGCAGCCAAGTCTTGGAGAGAGATCGGGGGGATACGCAGTATTTT.

This clone turned up a few times. This chain joins TRBV6-1 and TRBJ1-2; 7 positions agree with TRBD1. The V gene end was trimmed by 6 bases and the J gene end by 8 bases; junction bases not matched to a gene: 9. The CDR3 runs to 13 residues. CDR1 and CDR2 (germline): MNHNS, SASEGT. This CDR3 is CASSPTGNEGYTF. As DNA, the CDR3 is TGTGCCAGCAGCCCGACAGGGAACGAGGGCTACACCTTC.

The table lists this clone with many counts. The V and J genes are TRBV4-1 and TRBJ2-5; TRBD1 matches 10 bases. Germline loops: CDR1 MGHRA, CDR2 YSYEKL. Unmatched junction bases numbered 10, after V lost 3 bases and J lost 6 bases. The CDR3 runs 16 residues. The CDR3 here is CASSHALPGQGQTQYF. The CDR3 nucleotides are TGCGCCAGCAGCCACGCTCTACCGGGACAGGGGCAGACCCAGTACTTC.

A note on this clone: With a much larger clone just one base away, this may be a read error. This chain connects TRBV7-9 to TRBJ1-1; D unclear. This CDR3 contains 14 residues. Germline values: CDR1 SEHNR, CDR2 FQNEAQ (reference sequence). CDR3 amino acids: CASSPGAGNIEAFF. The CDR3 DNA follows: TGTGCCAGCAGTCCAGGCGCGGGGAACATTGAAGCTTTCTTT.

This clone was seen at least ten times. V usage is TRBV3-1 and J usage is TRBJ2-7, with 12 bases that match TRBD2. This CDR3 is built from 16 residues. V was clipped by 3 bases and J by 7 bases; unmatched bases: 10. Looked up from germline, CDR1 is LGHDT and CDR2 is YNNKEL (reference sequence). CDR3 nucleotides: TGTGCCAGCAGCCAGACCGAGGGACTAGCGGGCCTGGAGCAGTACTTC. Protein: CASSQTEGLAGLEQYF.

The chain carries TRBV7-9 and TRBJ2-1; D ambiguous. Germline V gene lookup returns CDR1 SEHNR and CDR2 FQNEAQ (reference sequence). V lost 3 bases and J 5 bases, leaving 8 bases between the germline ends. The CDR3 has 13 amino acids. The CDR3 spells CASSFGCNNEQFF. For the CDR3, the DNA is TGTGCCAGCAGCTTCGGTTGTAACAATGAGCAGTTCTTC.

This clone was picked up many times. This rearrangement joins TRBV12-5 to TRBJ1-4; D may be TRBD1 (5 bases). V was pared by 4 bases and J by 7 bases, with 16 bases between. The CDR3 spans 15 residues. CDR1 and CDR2 (germline): LGHNT, FRNRAP. CDR3 protein: CASGYGTAGGEKLFF. The CDR3 nucleotides are TGTGCTAGTGGTTACGGTACTGCTGGGGGTGAAAAACTGTTTTTT.

This clone was observed at least ten times. The V call is TRBV11-3, the J call TRBJ1-3; TRBD1 is a possible D gene (6 bases). The CDR3 length is 13 residues. Germline CDR1 and CDR2: SGHNT and YENEEA. Between the trimmed V and J ends, which lost 2 bases and 9 bases, there was a span of 11 bases. The CDR3 spells CASSLSGAVTIYF. The CDR3 nucleotides read TGTGCCAGCAGCTTATCAGGGGCAGTCACCATATATTTT.

This clone occurred many times. V is TRBV30 and J is TRBJ1-5; tentatively, D is TRBD1 (6 bases). This CDR3 is 13 amino acids long. Trimming removed 5 bases from V and 4 bases from J, with 12 bases in between. The germline V gene encodes CDR1 GTSNPN and CDR2 SVGIG (reference sequence). CDR3 amino acids: CAWGQQGNQPQHF. CDR3 sequence (DNA): TGTGCCTGGGGACAGCAGGGAAATCAGCCCCAGCATTTT.

This clone appeared many times. J is TRBJ1-1 and V is TRBV12-3 or TRBV12-4; no clear D gene. Between the trimmed V and J ends, which lost 4 bases and 3 bases, there was a span of 15 bases. CDR3 length equals 15 residues. The CDR3 sequence: CASSYGRLSDTEAFF. CDR3 bases: TGTGCCAGCAGTTACGGCCGATTGAGTGACACTGAAGCTTTCTTT.

This clone was counted many times. The chain combines TRBV5-1 with TRBJ2-1; D is perhaps TRBD1 or TRBD2 (5 bases each). Germline V gene sequence: CDR1 SGHRS, CDR2 YFSETQ. The CDR3 totals 15 residues. Trimming took 4 bases from V and 9 from J, leaving 20 bases between them. The CDR3 sequence is CASSPMGDDFSEQFF. CDR3 nucleotides: TGCGCCAGCAGCCCCATGGGGGACGATTTCAGTGAGCAGTTCTTC. Full variable domain (rest looked up from reference TRBV5-1 and TRBJ2-1): KAGVTQTPRYLIKTRGQQVTLSCSPISGHRSVSWYQQTPGQGLQFLFEYFSETQRNKGNFPGRFSGRQFSNSRSEMNVSTLELGDSALYLCASSPMGDDFSEQFFGPGTRLTVL.

This clone was seen a handful of times. This may arise from a read error, as a much more abundant clone is one base away. The chain joins TRBV5-4 to TRBJ2-6; 9 positions agree with TRBD1. CDR3 length: 17 residues. Germline V gene lookup returns CDR1 SGHNT and CDR2 YYREEE (reference sequence). The CDR3: CASSSGQGRAGANALTF. The DNA of the CDR3 is TGTGCCAGCAGCTCCGGACAGGGGCGTGCGGGGGCCAACGCCCTGACTTTC.

This clone was recorded at least ten times. The sample has other DNA sequences that encode this CDR3 too. The chain is built from TRBV2 and TRBJ2-5; 12 bases line up with TRBD2. The germline gives CDR1 SNHLY, CDR2 FYNNEI. The J segment lost 1 base and the V segment lost 1 base, leaving 7 bases of the junction unmatched. This CDR3 has 18 amino acids. This CDR3 reads CASSEGFLLAGGQETQYF. CDR3 coding DNA: TGTGCCAGCAGTGAAGGGTTCCTACTAGCGGGGGGCCAAGAGACCCAGTACTTC.

On this clone itself: A much more abundant neighbour one base away suggests this may be a read error. J is TRBJ1-2 and V is TRBV5-6, with D tentatively TRBD1 (5 bases). Germline V gene sequence: CDR1 SGHDT, CDR2 YYEEEE. Trimming shortened V by 2 bases and J by 4 bases, and 12 bases separated the two germline ends. The CDR3 consists of 14 residues. The CDR3 nucleotides are TGTGCCAGCAGCTTCGGGGGGACTAGCTATGGCTACACCTTC. Amino acids: CASSFGGTSYGYTF.

With respect to this clone: This sample also contains other DNA sequences that code for the same CDR3. V is TRBV19 and J is TRBJ2-4; D might be TRBD2 (5 bases). The length of the CDR3 is 14 residues. The V end was cut by 6 bases, the J end by 7 bases, with 16 bases between. From germline, CDR1 is LNHDA and CDR2 SQIVND (reference sequence). The CDR3 DNA reads as TGTGCCAGTAGGCGGACTCAATCACCTAACATTCAGTACTTC. The encoded protein is CASRRTQSPNIQYF.

This clone was seen at least ten times. The J gene is TRBJ2-7, the V gene TRBV2; D remains ambiguous. The CDR3 has 15 residues. Germline assignment: CDR1 SNHLY and CDR2 FYNNEI. The V end lost 3 bases, the J end lost 4 bases, and 16 bases lay between the germline ends. The CDR3 sequence: CASSDRAPSRYEQYF. The CDR3 nucleotides are TGTGCCAGCAGTGACCGGGCCCCCTCGAGGTACGAGCAGTACTTC.

Concerning this clone itself: A much larger clone lies a single base off, so this may be a read error. This chain links TRBV20-1 with TRBJ2-7, with 8 bases fitting TRBD2. CDR1 DFQATT and CDR2 SNEGSKA come from the germline V gene (reference sequence). This CDR3 is 14 amino acids long. As DNA, the CDR3 is TGCAGTGCTAGAGAAGGACTAGCTGGCTACGGGCAGTACTTC. It encodes CSAREGLAGYGQYF.

This clone is medium-sized in the sample. This chain connects TRBV20-1 to TRBJ2-7, with 7 bases aligning to TRBD2. V was pared by 5 bases and J by 2 bases, with 9 bases of the junction left unmatched. Germline values: CDR1 DFQATT, CDR2 SNEGSKA (reference sequence). This CDR3 has 14 residues. The CDR3 DNA sequence: TGCAGTGCTGACTCTAGCGGTCTAACCTACGAGCAGTACTTC. Its protein product is CSADSSGLTYEQYF.